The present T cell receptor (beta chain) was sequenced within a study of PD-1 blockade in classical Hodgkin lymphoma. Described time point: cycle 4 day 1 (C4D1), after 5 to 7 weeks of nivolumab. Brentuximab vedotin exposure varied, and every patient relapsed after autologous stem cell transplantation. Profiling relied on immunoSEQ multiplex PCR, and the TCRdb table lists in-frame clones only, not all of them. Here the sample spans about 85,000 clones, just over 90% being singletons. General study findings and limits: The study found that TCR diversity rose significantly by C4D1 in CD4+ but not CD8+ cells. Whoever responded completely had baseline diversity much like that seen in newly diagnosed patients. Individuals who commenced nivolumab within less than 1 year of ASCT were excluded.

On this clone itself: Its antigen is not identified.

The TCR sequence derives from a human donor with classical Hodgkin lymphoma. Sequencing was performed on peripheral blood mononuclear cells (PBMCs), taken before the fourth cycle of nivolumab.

The CDR3 loop reads CASSFDRVRGETQYF. CDR3 DNA sequence: TGTGCCAGCAGTTTCGACAGGGTGAGAGGAGAGACCCAGTACTTC. The chain recombines TRBV6-5 with TRBJ2-5; 7 bases are shared with TRBD1. Germline lookup yields CDR1 MNHEY and CDR2 SVGAGI. This CDR3 spans 15 amino acids. The V and J ends lost 4 bases and 4 bases, in that order; junction bases with no gene match: 9.